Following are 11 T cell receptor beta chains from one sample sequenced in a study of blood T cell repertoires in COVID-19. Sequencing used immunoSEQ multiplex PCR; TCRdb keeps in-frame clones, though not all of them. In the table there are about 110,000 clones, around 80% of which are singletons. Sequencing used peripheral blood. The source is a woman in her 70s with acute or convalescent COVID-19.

The CDR3 here is CASSLYGGVTDTQYF. The CDR3 DNA sequence: TGTGCCAGCAGCTTGTACGGGGGAGTCACAGATACGCAGTATTTT. The chain joins TRBV7-3 to TRBJ2-3, with TRBD2 as a possible D gene (6 bases). This CDR3 has 15 residues. V lost 3 bases, J lost 2 bases, and 12 bases lay in between. CDR1 SGHTA and CDR2 FQGTGA come from the germline V gene.

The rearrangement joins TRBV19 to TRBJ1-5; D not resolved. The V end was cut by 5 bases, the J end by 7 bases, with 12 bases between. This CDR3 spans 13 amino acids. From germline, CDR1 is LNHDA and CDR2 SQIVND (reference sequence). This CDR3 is CASSPFTVQPQHF. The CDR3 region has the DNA TGTGCCAGTAGTCCATTCACGGTGCAGCCCCAGCATTTT.

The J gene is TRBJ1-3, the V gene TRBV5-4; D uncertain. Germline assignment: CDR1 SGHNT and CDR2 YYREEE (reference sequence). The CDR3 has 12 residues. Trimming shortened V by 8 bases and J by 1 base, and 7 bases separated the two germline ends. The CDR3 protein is CASRGSGNTIYF. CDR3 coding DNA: TGTGCCAGTCGGGGTTCTGGAAACACCATATATTTT.

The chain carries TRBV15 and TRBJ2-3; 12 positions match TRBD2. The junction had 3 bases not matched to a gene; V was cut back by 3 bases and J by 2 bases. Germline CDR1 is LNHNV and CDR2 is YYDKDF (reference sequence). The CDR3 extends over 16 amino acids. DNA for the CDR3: TGTGCCACCAGCAGGCGGACTAGCGGGGACACAGATACGCAGTATTTT. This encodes CATSRRTSGDTDTQYF.

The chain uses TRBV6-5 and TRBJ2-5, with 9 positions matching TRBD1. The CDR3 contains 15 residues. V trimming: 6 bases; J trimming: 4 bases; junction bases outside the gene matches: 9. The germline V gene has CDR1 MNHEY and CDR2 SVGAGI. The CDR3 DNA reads TGTGCCAGCAGGGCCGACAGGGGGTGGGGAGAGACCCAGTACTTC. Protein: CASRADRGWGETQYF.

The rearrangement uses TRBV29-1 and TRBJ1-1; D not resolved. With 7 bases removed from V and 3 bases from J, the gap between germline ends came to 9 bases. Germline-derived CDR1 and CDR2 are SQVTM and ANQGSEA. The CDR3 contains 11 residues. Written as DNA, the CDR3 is TGCAGCGGAGACGCGGACACTGAAGCTTTCTTT. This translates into CSGDADTEAFF.

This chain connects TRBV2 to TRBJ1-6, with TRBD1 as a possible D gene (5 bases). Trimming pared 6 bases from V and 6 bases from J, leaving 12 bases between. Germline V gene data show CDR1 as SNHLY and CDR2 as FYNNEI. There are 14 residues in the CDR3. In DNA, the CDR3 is TGTGCCAGCAGCCCCACGGGGGGTAATTCACCCCTCCACTTT. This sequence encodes CASSPTGGNSPLHF.

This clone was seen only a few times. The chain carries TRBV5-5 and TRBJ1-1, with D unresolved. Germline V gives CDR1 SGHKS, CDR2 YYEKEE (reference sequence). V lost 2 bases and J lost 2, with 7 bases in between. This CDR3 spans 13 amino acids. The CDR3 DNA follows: TGTGCCAGCAGCTTTGACACCAACACTGAAGCTTTCTTT. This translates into CASSFDTNTEAFF.

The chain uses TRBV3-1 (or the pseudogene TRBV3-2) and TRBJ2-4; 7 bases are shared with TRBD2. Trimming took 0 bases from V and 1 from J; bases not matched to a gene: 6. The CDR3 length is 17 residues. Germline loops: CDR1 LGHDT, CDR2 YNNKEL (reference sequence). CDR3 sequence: CASSQDFPGGAKNIQYF. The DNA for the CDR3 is TGTGCCAGCAGCCAAGATTTCCCCGGGGGGGCCAAAAACATTCAGTACTTC.

The CDR3 DNA is TGTGCCAGCAGTGTGACAGCTTCGAACACCGGGGAGCTGTTTTTT. Translating gives CASSVTASNTGELFF. The chain is built from TRBV27 and TRBJ2-2; possibly TRBD1 for D (5 bases). The germline V and J ends were trimmed by 5 bases and 0 bases, with 10 bases remaining between them. This CDR3 region has 15 residues. Germline V CDR1 and CDR2: MNHEY, SMNVEV (reference sequence).

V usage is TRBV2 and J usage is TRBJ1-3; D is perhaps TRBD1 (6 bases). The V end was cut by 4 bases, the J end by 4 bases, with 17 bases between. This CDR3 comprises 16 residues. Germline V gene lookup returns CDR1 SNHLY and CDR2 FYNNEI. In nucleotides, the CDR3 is TGTGCCAGCAGTGCGCGGGGGCCTAGTGGAGGAAACACCATATATTTT. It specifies CASSARGPSGGNTIYF.